Detailed here is one TCR beta chain. Per the original data handling: From reference gene primer amplification, estimates of nucleated cell counts were derived. TCRdb's copy holds only in-frame clones and misses some; the assay was immunoSEQ multiplex PCR. Clone size and the V and J calls come from that table; the DNA yielded D and trimming. The table lists roughly 84,000 clones, just under 85% of them singletons. The source of the sample is a study of blood T cell repertoires in COVID-19. Study-wide background: COVID-19 samples from acute and convalescent phases originated in the United States, Italy and Spain. T cells, B-cell-depleted T cells, or PBMCs supplied cDNA or gDNA.

Germline values: CDR1 LGHNT, CDR2 FRNRAP. The V gene lost 5 bases and the J gene lost 6 bases, with 19 bases spanning the gap. The CDR3 is made up of 16 amino acids. The sequence came from an elderly man with active or convalescent COVID-19. Sample: peripheral blood. The rearrangement links TRBV12-5 to TRBJ2-2; D possibly corresponds to TRBD1 (6 bases). The CDR3 is CASGPWTDRLSGELFF. The CDR3 DNA is TGTGCTAGTGGTCCGTGGACAGATCGGTTATCCGGGGAGCTGTTTTTT.